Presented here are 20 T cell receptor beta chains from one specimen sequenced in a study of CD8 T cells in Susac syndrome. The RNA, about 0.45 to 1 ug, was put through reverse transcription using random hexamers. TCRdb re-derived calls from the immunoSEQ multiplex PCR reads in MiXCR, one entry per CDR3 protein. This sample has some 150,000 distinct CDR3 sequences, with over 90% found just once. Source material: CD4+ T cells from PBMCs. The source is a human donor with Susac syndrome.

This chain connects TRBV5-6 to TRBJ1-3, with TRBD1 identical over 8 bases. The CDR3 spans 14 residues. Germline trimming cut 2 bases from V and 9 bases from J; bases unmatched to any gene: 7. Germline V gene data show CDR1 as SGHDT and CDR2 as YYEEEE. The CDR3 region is CASSFADRASTIYF. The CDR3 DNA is TGTGCCAGCAGCTTCGCGGACAGGGCCTCCACCATATATTTT.

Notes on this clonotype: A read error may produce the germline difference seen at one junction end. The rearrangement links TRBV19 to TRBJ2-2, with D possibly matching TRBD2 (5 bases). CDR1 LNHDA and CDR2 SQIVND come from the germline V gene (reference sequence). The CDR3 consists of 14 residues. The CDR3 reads CASSTAANTGELFF. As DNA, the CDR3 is TGTGCCAGTTCCACAGCTGCTAACACCGGGGAGCTTTTTTTT.

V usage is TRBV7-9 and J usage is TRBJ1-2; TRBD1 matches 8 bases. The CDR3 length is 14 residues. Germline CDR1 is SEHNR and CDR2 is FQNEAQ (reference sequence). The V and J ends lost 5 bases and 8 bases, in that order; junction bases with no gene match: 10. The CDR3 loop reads CASSQTGAWGGYTF. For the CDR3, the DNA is TGTGCCAGCAGCCAGACAGGGGCCTGGGGAGGCTACACCTTC.

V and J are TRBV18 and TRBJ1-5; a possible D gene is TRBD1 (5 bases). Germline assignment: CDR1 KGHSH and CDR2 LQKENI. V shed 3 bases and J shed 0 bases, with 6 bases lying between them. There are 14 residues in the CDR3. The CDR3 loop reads CASSPTVSNQPQHF. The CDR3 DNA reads TGTGCCAGCTCACCGACAGTTAGCAATCAGCCCCAGCATTTT.

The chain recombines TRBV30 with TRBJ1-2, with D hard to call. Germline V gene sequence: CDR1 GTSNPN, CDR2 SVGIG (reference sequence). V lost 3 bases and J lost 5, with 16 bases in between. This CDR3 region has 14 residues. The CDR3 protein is CAWRVVGRRYGYTF. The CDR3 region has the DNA TGTGCCTGGAGGGTAGTAGGTCGGCGTTATGGCTACACCTTC. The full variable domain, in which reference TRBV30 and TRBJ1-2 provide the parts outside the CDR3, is SQTIHQWPATLVQPVGSPLSLECTVEGTSNPNLYWYRQAAGRGLQLLFYSVGIGQISSEVPQNLSASRPQDRQFILSSKKLLLSDSGFYLCAWRVVGRRYGYTFGSGTRLTVV.

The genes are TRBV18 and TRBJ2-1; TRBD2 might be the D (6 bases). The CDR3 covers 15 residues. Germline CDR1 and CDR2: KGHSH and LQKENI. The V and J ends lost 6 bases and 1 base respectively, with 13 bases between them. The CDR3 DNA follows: TGTGCCAGCTCTCCATCTCGGGAGTCCTACAATGAGCAGTTCTTC. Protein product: CASSPSRESYNEQFF.

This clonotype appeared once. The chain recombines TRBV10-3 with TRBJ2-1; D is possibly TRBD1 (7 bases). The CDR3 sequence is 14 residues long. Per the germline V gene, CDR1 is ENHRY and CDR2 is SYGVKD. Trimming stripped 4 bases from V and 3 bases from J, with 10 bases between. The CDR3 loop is CAISVQGGYNEQFF. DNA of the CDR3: TGTGCCATCAGTGTCCAGGGGGGCTACAATGAGCAGTTCTTC.

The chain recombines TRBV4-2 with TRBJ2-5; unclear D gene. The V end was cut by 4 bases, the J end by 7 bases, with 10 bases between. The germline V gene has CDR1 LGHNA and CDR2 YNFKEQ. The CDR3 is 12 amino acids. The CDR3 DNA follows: TGTGCCAGCAGCCCGGACCTAAGGACCCAGTACTTC. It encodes CASSPDLRTQYF.

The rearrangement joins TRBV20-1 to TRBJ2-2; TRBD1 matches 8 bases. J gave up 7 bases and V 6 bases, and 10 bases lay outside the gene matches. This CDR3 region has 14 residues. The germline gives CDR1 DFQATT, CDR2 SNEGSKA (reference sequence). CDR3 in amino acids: CSAGRQGMFGELFF. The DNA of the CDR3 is TGCAGTGCCGGACGACAGGGGATGTTCGGGGAGCTGTTTTTT.

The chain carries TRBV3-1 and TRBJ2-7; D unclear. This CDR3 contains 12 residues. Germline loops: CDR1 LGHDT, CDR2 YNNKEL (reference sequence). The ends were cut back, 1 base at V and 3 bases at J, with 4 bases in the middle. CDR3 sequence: CASSQVNYEQYF. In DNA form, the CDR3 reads TGTGCCAGCAGCCAAGTTAACTACGAGCAGTACTTC.

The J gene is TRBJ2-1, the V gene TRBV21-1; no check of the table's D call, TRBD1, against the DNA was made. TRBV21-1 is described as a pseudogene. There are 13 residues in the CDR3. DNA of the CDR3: TGTGCCAGCAGCAAAGAGGCCGACCCGGGGCAGTTCTTC. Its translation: CASSKEADPGQFF.

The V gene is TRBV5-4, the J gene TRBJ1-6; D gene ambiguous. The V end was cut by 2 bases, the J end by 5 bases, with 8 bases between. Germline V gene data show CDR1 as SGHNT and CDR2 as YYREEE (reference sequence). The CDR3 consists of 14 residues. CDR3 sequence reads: CASSFWQNNSPLHF. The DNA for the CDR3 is TGTGCCAGCAGCTTCTGGCAAAATAATTCACCCCTCCACTTT.

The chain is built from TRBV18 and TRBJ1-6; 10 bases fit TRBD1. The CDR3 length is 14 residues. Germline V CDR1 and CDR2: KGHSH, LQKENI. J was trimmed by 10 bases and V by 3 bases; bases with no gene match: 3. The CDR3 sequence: CASSPPGQGSPLHF. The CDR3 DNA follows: TGTGCCAGCTCACCTCCGGGACAGGGGTCACCCCTCCACTTT.

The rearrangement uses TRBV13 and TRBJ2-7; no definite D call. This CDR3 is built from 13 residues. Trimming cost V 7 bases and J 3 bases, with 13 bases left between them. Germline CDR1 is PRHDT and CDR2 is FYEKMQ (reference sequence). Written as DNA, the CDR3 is TGTGCCAGCAAAAATAACAACATCTACGAGCAGTACTTC. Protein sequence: CASKNNNIYEQYF. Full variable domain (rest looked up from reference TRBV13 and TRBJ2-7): AAGVIQSPRHLIKEKRETATLKCYPIPRHDTVYWYQQGPGQDPQFLISFYEKMQSDKGSIPDRFSAQQFSDYHSELNMSSLELGDSALYFCASKNNNIYEQYFGPGTRLTVT.

CDR3 amino acids: CASSVEAGMTIYF. DNA of the CDR3: TGTGCCAGCAGCGTAGAGGCCGGGATGACCATATATTTT. This chain joins TRBV9 and TRBJ1-3; D remains ambiguous. The CDR3 is 13 amino acids. V shed 0 bases and J shed 10 bases, with 11 bases lying between them. The germline V gene encodes CDR1 SGDLS and CDR2 YYNGEE.

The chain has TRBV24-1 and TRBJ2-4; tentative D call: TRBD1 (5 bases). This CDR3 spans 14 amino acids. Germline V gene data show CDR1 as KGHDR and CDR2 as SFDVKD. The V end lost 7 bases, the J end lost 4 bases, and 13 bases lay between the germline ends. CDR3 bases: TGTGCCACCAGGACCCAGGGATCAAAAAACATTCAGTACTTC. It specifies CATRTQGSKNIQYF.

CDR3 nucleotides: TGTGCCAGCAGCCAAGGGCGTAGCGGGGTCTACTGGAAGCAGTACTTC. It translates to CASSQGRSGVYWKQYF. This chain uses TRBV14 with TRBJ2-7, with TRBD2 matching 8 bases. The J segment lost 8 bases and the V segment lost 1 base, leaving 13 bases of the junction unmatched. Germline V gene sequence: CDR1 SGHDN, CDR2 FVKESK. The CDR3 consists of 16 residues. Complete variable domain (other parts from reference TRBV14 and TRBJ2-7): EAGVTQFPSHSVIEKGQTVTLRCDPISGHDNLYWYRRVMGKEIKFLLHFVKESKQDESGMPNNRFLAERTGGTYSTLKVQPAELEDSGVYFCASSQGRSGVYWKQYFGPGTRLTVT.

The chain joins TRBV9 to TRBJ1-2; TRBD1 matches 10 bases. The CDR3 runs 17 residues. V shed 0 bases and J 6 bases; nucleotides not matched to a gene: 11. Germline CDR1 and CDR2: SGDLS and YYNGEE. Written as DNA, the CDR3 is TGTGCCAGCAGCGTAGGATCCCGGGACAGGGGAGACCATGGCTACACCTTC. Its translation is CASSVGSRDRGDHGYTF.

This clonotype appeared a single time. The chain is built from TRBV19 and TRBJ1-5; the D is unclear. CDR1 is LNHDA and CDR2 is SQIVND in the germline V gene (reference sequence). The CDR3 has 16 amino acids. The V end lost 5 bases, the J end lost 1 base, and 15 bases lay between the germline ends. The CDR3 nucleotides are TGTGCCAGTAGTCCCCTCCCCTCACAGAGCAATCAGCCCCAGCATTTT. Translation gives CASSPLPSQSNQPQHF.

CDR3 coding DNA: TGTGCCAGCAGTTCCCAAGGGTACAATGAGCAGTTCTTC. Translated: CASSSQGYNEQFF. This chain joins TRBV12-3 or TRBV12-4 and TRBJ2-1, with no clear D. This CDR3 comprises 13 residues. V lost 4 bases, J lost 4 bases, and 8 bases lay in between.